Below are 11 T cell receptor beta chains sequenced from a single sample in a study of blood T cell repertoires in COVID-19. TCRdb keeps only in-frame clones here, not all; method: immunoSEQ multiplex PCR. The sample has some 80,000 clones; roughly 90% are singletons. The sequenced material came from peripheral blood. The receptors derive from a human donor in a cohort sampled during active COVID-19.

This chain's CDR3 is CASSSSGTSGSVGYNEQFF. DNA for the CDR3: TGTGCCAGCAGTTCTTCCGGGACTAGCGGGAGTGTTGGCTACAATGAGCAGTTCTTC. The chain joins TRBV28 to TRBJ2-1; TRBD2 agrees at 14 bases. V lost 4 bases to trimming and J lost 3 bases; unmatched junction nucleotides: 11. The CDR3 totals 19 residues. The germline CDR1 and CDR2 sequences are MDHEN and SYDVKM.

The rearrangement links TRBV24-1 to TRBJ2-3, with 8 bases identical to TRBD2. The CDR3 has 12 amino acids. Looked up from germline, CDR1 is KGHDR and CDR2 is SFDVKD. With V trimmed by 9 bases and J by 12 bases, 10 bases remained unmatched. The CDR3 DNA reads TGTGCCACCGGGGGGACTAGATCTCCTCAGTATTTT. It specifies CATGGTRSPQYF.

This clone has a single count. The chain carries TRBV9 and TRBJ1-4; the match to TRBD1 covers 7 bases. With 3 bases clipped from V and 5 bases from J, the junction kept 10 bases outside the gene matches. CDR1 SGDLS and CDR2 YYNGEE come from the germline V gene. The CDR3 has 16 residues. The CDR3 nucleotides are TGTGCCAGCAGCGCAAAAATAGGGGGCCGGAATGAAAAACTGTTTTTT. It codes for CASSAKIGGRNEKLFF.

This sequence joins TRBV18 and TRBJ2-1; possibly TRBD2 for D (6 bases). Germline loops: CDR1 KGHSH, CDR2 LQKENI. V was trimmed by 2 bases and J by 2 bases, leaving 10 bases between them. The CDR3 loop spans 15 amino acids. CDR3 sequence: CASSPMGGAYNEQFF. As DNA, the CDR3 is TGTGCCAGCTCACCAATGGGGGGAGCCTACAATGAGCAGTTCTTC.

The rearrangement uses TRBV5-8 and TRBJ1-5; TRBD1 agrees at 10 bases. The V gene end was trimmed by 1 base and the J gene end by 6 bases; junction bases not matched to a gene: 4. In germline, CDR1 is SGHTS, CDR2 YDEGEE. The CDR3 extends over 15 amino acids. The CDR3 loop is CASSLRDRGFQPQHF. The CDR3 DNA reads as TGTGCCAGCAGCTTGAGGGACAGGGGTTTTCAGCCCCAGCATTTT.

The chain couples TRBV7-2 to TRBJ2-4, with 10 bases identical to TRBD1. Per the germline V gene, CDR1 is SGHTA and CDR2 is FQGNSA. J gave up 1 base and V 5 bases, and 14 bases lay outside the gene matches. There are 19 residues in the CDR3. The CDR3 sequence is CASSRDRGSLMEAKNIQYF. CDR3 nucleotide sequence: TGTGCCAGCAGCCGGGACAGGGGATCTTTAATGGAGGCCAAAAACATTCAGTACTTC.

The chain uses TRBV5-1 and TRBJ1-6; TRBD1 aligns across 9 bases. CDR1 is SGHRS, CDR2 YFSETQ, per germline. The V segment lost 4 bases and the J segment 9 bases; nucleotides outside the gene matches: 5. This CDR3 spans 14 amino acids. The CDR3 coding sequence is TGCGCCAGCAGCAACCCGGGACAGGGTTCACCCCTCCACTTT. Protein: CASSNPGQGSPLHF.

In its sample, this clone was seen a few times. CDR3 protein: CASRESRQGIAPLHF. The CDR3 DNA reads as TGTGCCAGCAGAGAATCAAGACAGGGAATAGCACCCCTCCACTTT. V usage is TRBV4-2 and J usage is TRBJ1-6; 7 bases are a match to TRBD1. Per the germline V gene, CDR1 is LGHNA and CDR2 is YNFKEQ. The CDR3 contains 15 residues. V trimming: 6 bases; J trimming: 11 bases; junction bases outside the gene matches: 13.

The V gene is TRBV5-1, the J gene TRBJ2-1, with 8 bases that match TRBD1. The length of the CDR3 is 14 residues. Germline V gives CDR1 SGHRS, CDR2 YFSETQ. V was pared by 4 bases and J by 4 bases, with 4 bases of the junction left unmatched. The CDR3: CASSLGDRYNEQFF. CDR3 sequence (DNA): TGCGCCAGCAGCCTCGGGGACAGGTACAATGAGCAGTTCTTC.

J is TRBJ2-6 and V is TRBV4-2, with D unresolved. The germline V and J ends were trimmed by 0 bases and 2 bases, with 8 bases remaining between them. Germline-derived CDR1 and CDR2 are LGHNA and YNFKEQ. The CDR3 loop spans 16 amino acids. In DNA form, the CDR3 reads TGTGCCAGCAGCCAAGATAGTTCCCCTGGGGCCAACGTCCTGACTTTC. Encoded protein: CASSQDSSPGANVLTF.

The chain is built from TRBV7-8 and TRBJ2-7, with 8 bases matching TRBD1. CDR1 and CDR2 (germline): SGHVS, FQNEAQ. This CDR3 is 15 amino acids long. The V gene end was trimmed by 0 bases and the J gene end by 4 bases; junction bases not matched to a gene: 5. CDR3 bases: TGTGCCAGCAGCTTAGCACGGACAGGGATGTACGAGCAGTACTTC. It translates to CASSLARTGMYEQYF.